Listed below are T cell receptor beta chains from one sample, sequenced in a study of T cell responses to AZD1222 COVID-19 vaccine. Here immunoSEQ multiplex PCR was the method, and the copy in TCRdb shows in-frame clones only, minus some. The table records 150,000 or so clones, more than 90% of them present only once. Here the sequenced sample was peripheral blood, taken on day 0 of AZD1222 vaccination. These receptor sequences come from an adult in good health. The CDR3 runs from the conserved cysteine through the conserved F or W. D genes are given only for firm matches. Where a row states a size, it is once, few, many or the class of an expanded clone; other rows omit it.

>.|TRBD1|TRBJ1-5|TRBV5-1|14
CASSEGTVNQPQHF
TGCGCCAGCAGCGAGGGGACAGTTAATCAGCCCCAGCATTTT
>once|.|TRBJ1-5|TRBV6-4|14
CASSDERSNQPQHF
TGTGCCAGCAGTGACGAAAGAAGCAATCAGCCCCAGCATTTT
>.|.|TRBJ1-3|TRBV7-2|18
CASSLERPPESSGNTIYF
TGTGCCAGCAGCTTAGAAAGACCACCTGAGAGCTCTGGAAACACCATATATTTT
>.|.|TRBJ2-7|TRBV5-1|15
CASSLGALSSYEQYF
TGCGCCAGCAGCTTGGGAGCCCTGAGCTCCTACGAGCAGTACTTC
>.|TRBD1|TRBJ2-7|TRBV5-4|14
CASSRDRTNYEQYF
TGTGCCAGCAGCCGGGACAGGACTAACTACGAGCAGTACTTC
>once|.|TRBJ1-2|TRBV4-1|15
CASSQTSHANYGYTF
TGCGCCAGCAGCCAAACGTCTCACGCGAACTATGGCTACACCTTC
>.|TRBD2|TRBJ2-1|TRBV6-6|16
CASSLASGRLVHEQFF
TGTGCCAGCAGTTTGGCTAGCGGGAGGTTGGTCCATGAGCAGTTCTTC
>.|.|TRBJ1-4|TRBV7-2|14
CASSPTGWAEKLFF
TGTGCCAGCAGCCCTACAGGGTGGGCTGAAAAACTGTTTTTT
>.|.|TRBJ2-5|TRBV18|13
CASSPSLQETQYF
TGTGCCAGCTCACCAAGCTTACAAGAGACCCAGTACTTC
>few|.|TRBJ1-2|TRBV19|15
CASSTARGGSYGYTF
TGTGCCAGTAGTACCGCCCGGGGAGGTAGCTATGGCTACACCTTC
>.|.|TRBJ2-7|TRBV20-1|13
CSASMGGPYEQYF
TGCAGTGCTAGTATGGGCGGACCCTACGAGCAGTACTTC
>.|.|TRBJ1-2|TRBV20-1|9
CSAPGGYTF
TGCAGTGCGCCTGGGGGCTACACCTTC
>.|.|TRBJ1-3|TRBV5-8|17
CASSLFGRLLSGNTIYF
TGTGCCAGCAGCTTGTTTGGGCGGCTTCTCTCTGGAAACACCATATATTTT
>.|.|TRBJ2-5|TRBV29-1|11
CSHGGKETQYF
TGCAGCCACGGAGGGAAAGAGACCCAGTACTTC
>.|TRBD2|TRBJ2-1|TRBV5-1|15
CASSLGLAGVNEQFF
TGCGCCAGCAGCTTAGGTCTAGCGGGAGTAAATGAGCAGTTCTTC
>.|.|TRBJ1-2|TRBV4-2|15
CASSQEQASNYGYTF
TGTGCCAGCAGCCAAGAACAGGCCTCTAACTATGGCTACACCTTC
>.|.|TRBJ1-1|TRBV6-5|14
CASSYTGGSTEAFF
TGTGCCAGCAGTTATACCGGGGGGTCCACTGAAGCTTTCTTT
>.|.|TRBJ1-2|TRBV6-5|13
CASTLNGDYGYTF
TGTGCCAGCACCCTAAATGGGGACTATGGCTACACCTTC
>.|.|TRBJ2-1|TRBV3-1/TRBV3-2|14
CASSLLSGEPEQFF
TGTGCCAGCAGCCTCCTTTCCGGGGAACCCGAGCAGTTCTTC
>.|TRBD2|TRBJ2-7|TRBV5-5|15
CASSLGEGSSYEQYF
TGTGCCAGCAGCTTGGGGGAGGGCAGTTCCTACGAGCAGTACTTC
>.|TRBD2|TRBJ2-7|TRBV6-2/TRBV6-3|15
CASSSRYGGSSEQYF
TGTGCCAGCAGCTCCCGGTACGGGGGGTCTAGCGAGCAGTACTTC
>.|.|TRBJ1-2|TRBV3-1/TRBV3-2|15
CASSQEAPGLGGYTF
TGTGCCAGCAGCCAAGAGGCCCCTGGGCTTGGCGGCTACACCTTC
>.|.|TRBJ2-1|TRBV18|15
CASSLTGVAYNEQFF
TGTGCCAGCTCACTGACGGGGGTAGCCTACAATGAGCAGTTCTTC
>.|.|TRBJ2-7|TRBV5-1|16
CASRASGGAPDYEQYF
TGCGCCAGCAGGGCAAGTGGGGGGGCCCCTGACTACGAGCAGTACTTC
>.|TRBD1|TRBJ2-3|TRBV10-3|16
CAASPGGQLKMDTQYF
TGTGCCGCCTCCCCTGGGGGACAGCTGAAAATGGATACGCAGTATTTT
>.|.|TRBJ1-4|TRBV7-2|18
CASSRPRGGVGTNEKLFF
TGTGCCAGCAGCCGCCCTAGGGGGGGGGTTGGCACTAATGAAAAACTGTTTTTT
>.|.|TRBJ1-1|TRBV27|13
CASSFRRNTEAFF
TGTGCCAGCAGTTTTCGTCGGAACACTGAAGCTTTCTTT
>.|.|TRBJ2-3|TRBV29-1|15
CSVSLRSPGADTQYF
TGCAGCGTTAGTCTTAGGAGTCCCGGGGCAGATACGCAGTATTTT
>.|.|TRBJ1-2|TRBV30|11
CAWKFYGGYTF
TGTGCCTGGAAATTCTACGGCGGCTACACCTTC
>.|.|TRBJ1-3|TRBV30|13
CASRGSSGNTIYF
TGTGCCTCGCGGGGCTCCTCTGGAAACACCATATATTTT